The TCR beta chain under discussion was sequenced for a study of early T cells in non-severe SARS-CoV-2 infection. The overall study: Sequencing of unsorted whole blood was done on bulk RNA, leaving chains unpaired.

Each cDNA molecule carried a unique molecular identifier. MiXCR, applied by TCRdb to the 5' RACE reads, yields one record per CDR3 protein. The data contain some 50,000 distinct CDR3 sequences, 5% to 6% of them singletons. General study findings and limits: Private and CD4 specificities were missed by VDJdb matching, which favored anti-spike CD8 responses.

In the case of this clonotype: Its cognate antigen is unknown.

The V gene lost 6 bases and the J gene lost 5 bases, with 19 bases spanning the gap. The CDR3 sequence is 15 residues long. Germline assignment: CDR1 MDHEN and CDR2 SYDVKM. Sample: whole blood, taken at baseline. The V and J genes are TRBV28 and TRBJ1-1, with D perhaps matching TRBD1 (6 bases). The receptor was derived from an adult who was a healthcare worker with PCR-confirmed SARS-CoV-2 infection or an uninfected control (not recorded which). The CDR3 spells CASSTPYTGKTEAFF. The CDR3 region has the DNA TGTGCCAGCAGCACTCCCTATACAGGGAAAACTGAAGCTTTCTTT.